Below are 14 T cell receptor beta chains sequenced from a single sample in a study of blood T cells in healthy people across ages (dated by TCRdb to between 2014 and 2017). The library was made by 5' RACE. The sample was run on an Illumina HiSeq 2500. A second about 7 to 11 cycle PCR used a sample-barcoded 5' primer and a J-beta primer mix. The public sequencing data were trimmed at Q25 with fastp and processed into clonotypes with MiXCR by TCRdb, which kept only in-frame beta chains. For every CDR3 protein sequence, its rows merge into one entry that carries the most common genes and DNA. Present in this sample are 1.5 million or so distinct CDR3 sequences, approximately 40% of which were seen just once. The biggest ten clones account for 7% to 9% of the sample. Sequencing used blood. Receptors originate from a woman between 18 and 29 years old in good health.

There are many counts of this clonotype. J is TRBJ2-7 and V is TRBV28; 11 bases match TRBD1. The ends lost 4 bases at V and 6 bases at J; junction bases unmatched: 2. The CDR3 is 13 amino acids. Germline CDR1 MDHEN, CDR2 SYDVKM. The CDR3 region is CASSSGQGGEQYF. In nucleotides, the CDR3 is TGTGCCAGCAGTTCGGGACAGGGGGGCGAGCAGTACTTC.

This clonotype was detected only a few times. The chain links TRBV7-3 to TRBJ2-1; 10 bases agree with TRBD2. Germline CDR1 reads SGHTA; CDR2 reads FQGTGA. This CDR3 has 16 amino acids. Trimming at V came to 1 base and at J to 7 bases, leaving 7 bases not matched to a gene. Here the CDR3 reads CASSLMGSGGSNEQFF. CDR3 sequence (DNA): TGTGCCAGCAGCTTAATGGGTAGCGGGGGGAGTAATGAGCAGTTCTTC.

The J gene is TRBJ2-3, the V gene TRBV4-1, with 10 bases matching TRBD1. V lost 5 bases to trimming and J lost 2 bases; unmatched junction nucleotides: 4. Germline V lookup: CDR1 MGHRA, CDR2 YSYEKL. This CDR3 region has 15 residues. The CDR3, as DNA: TGCGCCAGCAGCTCCGGGACAGGGGCCACAGATACGCAGTATTTT. It specifies CASSSGTGATDTQYF.

The gene calls are TRBV12-3 or TRBV12-4 and TRBJ2-1; 11 nucleotides line up with TRBD2. V was pared by 5 bases and J by 9 bases, with 9 bases of the junction left unmatched. This CDR3 region has 15 residues. DNA for the CDR3: TGTGCCAGCAGTCGACTAGCGGGAATGGCGGGTGAGCAGTTCTTC. Protein product: CASSRLAGMAGEQFF.

This clonotype appeared a few times. The rearrangement uses TRBV9 and TRBJ1-2; D uncertain. The germline gives CDR1 SGDLS, CDR2 YYNGEE. The V end lost 5 bases, the J end lost 2 bases, and 16 bases lay between the germline ends. This CDR3 region has 15 residues. The CDR3 DNA follows: TGTGCCAGCAGTGGAGGCGGCAGCATCAACTATGGCTACACCTTC. Translating it yields CASSGGGSINYGYTF.

The rearrangement joins TRBV28 to TRBJ2-7; D is tentatively TRBD1 or TRBD2 (7 bases each). The CDR3 is made up of 16 amino acids. Trimming took off 7 bases at V and 7 bases at J, with 26 bases between the two ends. Per germline, CDR1 MDHEN and CDR2 SYDVKM. CDR3 amino acids: CASTPRGGSFGNEQYF. CDR3 DNA sequence: TGTGCCAGCACCCCCAGGGGGGGGTCTTTTGGAAATGAGCAGTACTTC. The full variable domain, rest sourced from reference TRBV28 and TRBJ2-7, is DVKVTQSSRYLVKRTGEKVFLECVQDMDHENMFWYRQDPGLGLRLIYFSYDVKMKEKGDIPEGYSVSREKKERFSLILESASTNQTSMYLCASTPRGGSFGNEQYFGPGTRLTVT.

V is TRBV5-1 and J is TRBJ1-5, with TRBD1 as a possible D gene (6 bases). V lost 4 bases and J lost 9, with 14 bases in between. This CDR3 contains 13 residues. CDR1 SGHRS and CDR2 YFSETQ come from the germline V gene. The CDR3 DNA is TGCGCCAGCAGCCGAGGGGGGGATCGGCCCCAGCATTTT. Residues: CASSRGGDRPQHF.

This clonotype turned up a few times. This rearrangement joins TRBV12-3 or TRBV12-4 to TRBJ2-3; D gene unclear. CDR3 length equals 14 residues. Trimming took off 1 base at V and 3 bases at J, with 8 bases between the two ends. Here the CDR3 reads CASSLEQLTDTQYF. The CDR3 DNA sequence: TGTGCCAGCAGTTTAGAACAGTTAACAGATACGCAGTATTTT.

This chain joins TRBV7-2 and TRBJ2-7, with D possibly TRBD1 on 5 matching bases. The V and J ends lost 4 bases and 0 bases respectively, with 16 bases between them. This CDR3 has 16 amino acids. Germline assignment: CDR1 SGHTA and CDR2 FQGNSA. The CDR3 protein is CASSSDSGYSSYEQYF. In nucleotides, the CDR3 is TGTGCCAGCAGCTCCGACAGTGGATATAGCTCCTACGAGCAGTACTTC.

V gene TRBV2 combines with J gene TRBJ2-1; 12 positions agree with TRBD2. The CDR3 runs to 12 residues. V lost 6 bases, J lost 14 bases, and 5 bases stayed unmatched. Germline-derived CDR1 and CDR2 are SNHLY and FYNNEI. The CDR3 bases are TGTGCCAGCAGCGTTAGACTAGCGGGGGAGTTCTTC. This gives the protein CASSVRLAGEFF.

The chain combines TRBV4-2 with TRBJ2-7; no clear D. Trimming shortened V by 2 bases and J by 5 bases, and 7 bases separated the two germline ends. Germline lookup yields CDR1 LGHNA and CDR2 YNFKEQ. The CDR3 is 12 residues long. For the CDR3, the DNA is TGTGCCAGCAGCCAATCCGGCCACGAGCAGTACTTC. Translated: CASSQSGHEQYF.

The V call is TRBV10-3, the J call TRBJ2-7, with TRBD2 matching 7 bases. Germline CDR1 reads ENHRY; CDR2 reads SYGVKD. The length of the CDR3 is 13 residues. V shed 7 bases and J 2 bases; nucleotides not matched to a gene: 5. In nucleotides, the CDR3 is TGTGCCATCACCGGGGGGATTCCCTACGAGCAGTACTTC. This gives the protein CAITGGIPYEQYF.

This sequence joins TRBV28 and TRBJ2-2; 9 bases agree with TRBD1. CDR1 and CDR2 (germline): MDHEN, SYDVKM. Trimming took 4 bases from V and 4 from J; bases not matched to a gene: 4. CDR3 size: 15 residues. The CDR3 nucleotides read TGTGCCAGCAGTTGGGACAGGGTTGTCACCGGGGAGCTGTTTTTT. Its translation: CASSWDRVVTGELFF.

CDR3 sequence: CASSEWGGDNYGYTF. The CDR3 region has the DNA TGTGCCAGCAGTGAATGGGGGGGGGATAACTATGGCTACACCTTC. V is TRBV6-1 and J is TRBJ1-2; possibly TRBD1 for D (5 bases). This CDR3 has 15 amino acids. The germline V gene has CDR1 MNHNS and CDR2 SASEGT. Trimming left V 2 bases short and J 1 base short, with 11 bases between.